Described below is a single T cell receptor beta chain sequence and its context. This specimen belongs to a study of blood T cell repertoires in COVID-19. The germline V gene encodes CDR1 SEHNR and CDR2 FQNEAQ (reference sequence). Trimming took 0 bases from V and 4 from J; bases not matched to a gene: 17. This CDR3 contains 19 residues. Profiled with immunoSEQ multiplex PCR; TCRdb holds only in-frame clones, not every one. The sample lists 200,000 to 250,000 clones, nearly 85% occurring once. The chain has TRBV7-9 and TRBJ1-2; 7 bases are a match to TRBD1. Sequenced: peripheral blood. The origin of this receptor is a woman aged 30 to 39 with COVID-19, enrolled during active disease. The CDR3 region has the DNA TGTGCCAGCAGCTTAGCCGTCTCCCCTGCCCGGGACAGACCCTATGGCTACACCTTC. As protein: CASSLAVSPARDRPYGYTF.